The clone carrying this TCR beta chain was detected a few times. The antigen remains unidentified. The sample comes from a study of T cell repertoires in cytomegalovirus infection. Across the whole study: Shared public TCR beta signatures pointed to both CMV infection and a matching HLA type. Study-wide results and caveats: Cumulative frequency of public TCR beta families picked out carriers of CMV plus the relevant HLA. CMV-specific HLA-C-restricted TCR beta clonotypes dominated the ex vivo response.

TCRdb called the reads again in MiXCR, with one record for every CDR3 protein. The table lists under 200,000 distinct CDR3 sequences, 17% of them singletons. This CDR3 spans 12 amino acids. CDR1 MDHEN and CDR2 SYDVKM come from the germline V gene. Trimming took off 8 bases at V and 6 bases at J, with 10 bases between the two ends. Material for sequencing was CD8+ T cells from PBMCs. The gene calls are TRBV28 and TRBJ2-2; TRBD1 or TRBD2 may be the D gene (5 bases each). The sequence came from a human donor in good health (CMV status not recorded). Some clones in this sample may be carry-over from other donors' samples. This chain's CDR3 is CASGRESGELFF. CDR3 nucleotide sequence: TGTGCCAGCGGCAGGGAGTCCGGGGAGCTGTTTTTT.